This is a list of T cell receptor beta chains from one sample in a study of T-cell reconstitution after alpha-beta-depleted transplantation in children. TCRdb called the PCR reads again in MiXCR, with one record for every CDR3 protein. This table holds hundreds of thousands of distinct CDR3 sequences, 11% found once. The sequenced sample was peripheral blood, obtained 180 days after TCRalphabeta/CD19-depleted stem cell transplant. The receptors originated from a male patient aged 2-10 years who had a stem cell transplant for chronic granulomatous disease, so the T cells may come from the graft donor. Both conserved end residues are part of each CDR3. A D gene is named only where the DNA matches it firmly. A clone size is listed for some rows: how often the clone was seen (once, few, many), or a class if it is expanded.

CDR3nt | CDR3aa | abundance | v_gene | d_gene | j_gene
TGTGCCAGCAGCTTACGGGGTGGCCCCCCTAACAATGAGCAGTTCTTC | CASSLRGGPPNNEQFF | many | TRBV7-3 | NA | TRBJ2-1
TGCGCCAGCAGCCAAGACCCCCGACTAGCGGGTAACACCGGGGAGCTGTTTTTT | CASSQDPRLAGNTGELFF | many | TRBV4-1 | TRBD2 | TRBJ2-2
TGCAGTGCTAGTTGGGACATACGTTCACCCCTCCACTTT | CSASWDIRSPLHF | many | TRBV20-1 | NA | TRBJ1-6
TGTGCCAGCTCACCACCGGACAGGGACAATGAGCAGTTCTTC | CASSPPDRDNEQFF | many | TRBV18 | TRBD1 | TRBJ2-1
TGCGCCAGCAGCCAGGAGGGGACAGGGGTGAACACTGAAGCTTTCTTT | CASSQEGTGVNTEAFF | many | TRBV5-1 | TRBD1 | TRBJ1-1
TGCAGTGCTACGGACGGGGGAGCGAACACTGAAGCTTTCTTT | CSATDGGANTEAFF | many | TRBV20-1 | NA | TRBJ1-1
TGTGCCAGCAGTTTCAAATACCAAGAGACCCAGTACTTC | CASSFKYQETQYF | many | TRBV28 | NA | TRBJ2-5
TGTGCCAGCAGCTCGCAGAATTCACCCCTCCACTTT | CASSSQNSPLHF | NA | TRBV3-1 | NA | TRBJ1-6
TGCGCCAGCAGCCCTTTCCCTACAGGGAGCTCCTACAATGAGCAGTTCTTC | CASSPFPTGSSYNEQFF | once | TRBV5-1 | NA | TRBJ2-1
TGTGCCACCGGGACAGGGGGAACCTACGAGCAGTACTTC | CATGTGGTYEQYF | many | TRBV6-1 | TRBD1 | TRBJ2-7
TGTGCCAGTAATCCAGGCGCCTCTGGGGCCAACGTCCTGACTTTC | CASNPGASGANVLTF | NA | TRBV19 | NA | TRBJ2-6
TGTGCCAGCTCAATCGGACTAGATGATACGCAGTATTTT | CASSIGLDDTQYF | many | TRBV18 | TRBD2 | TRBJ2-3
TGCAGCGTTCTCGGGGCGGGGAACAATGAGCAGTTCTTC | CSVLGAGNNEQFF | many | TRBV29-1 | NA | TRBJ2-1
TGCAGCGTTTCCCCCGCCAGGGCGCAAGAGACCCAGTACTTC | CSVSPARAQETQYF | many | TRBV29-1 | NA | TRBJ2-5
TGCAGCGTTGAACTGTACAATGAGCAGTTCTTC | CSVELYNEQFF | NA | TRBV29-1 | NA | TRBJ2-1
TGCAGTGCTAGGGGGCTAGCGGGGGCGTTCGCGAACACCGGGGAGCTGTTTTTT | CSARGLAGAFANTGELFF | many | TRBV20-1 | TRBD2 | TRBJ2-2
TGTGCCAGCAGCTTAGGTCGGGGGAGCCCCTACAATGAGCAGTTCTTC | CASSLGRGSPYNEQFF | many | TRBV7-6 | NA | TRBJ2-1
TGTGCCAGCAGCTCGCAGGGCGGGAGCCCCTACAATGAGCAGTTCTTC | CASSSQGGSPYNEQFF | many | TRBV7-6 | TRBD2 | TRBJ2-1
TGCGCCAGTGGACAGGGCCTGAACACTGAAGCTTTCTTT | CASGQGLNTEAFF | many | TRBV5-1 | TRBD1 | TRBJ1-1
TGTGCCAGCAGTGAGGAGGTCGGGGATTACAATGAGCAGTTCTTC | CASSEEVGDYNEQFF | many | TRBV6-1 | NA | TRBJ2-1
TGTGCCAGCAGCTTAGTAGCTGGGACAGGGGGATATTACGAGCAGTACTTC | CASSLVAGTGGYYEQYF | many | TRBV7-2 | TRBD1 | TRBJ2-7
TGTGCCAGCACCATGACTAGCGCAAATGAGCAGTTCTTC | CASTMTSANEQFF | many | TRBV28 | TRBD2 | TRBJ2-1
TGTGCCAGCAGGAAGCCCCGATCAGGGATACACGAGCAGTACTTC | CASRKPRSGIHEQYF | many | TRBV6-2/TRBV6-3 | NA | TRBJ2-7
TGTGCCAGCAAACGGGGAGCGGGAGAGGGCACCGGGGAGCTGTTTTTT | CASKRGAGEGTGELFF | many | TRBV27 | TRBD2 | TRBJ2-2
TGCAGTGCTAGTTGGGTTCCCCTGACTAGCGGGAGTGTTAACACAGATACGCAGTATTTT | CSASWVPLTSGSVNTDTQYF | many | TRBV20-1 | TRBD2 | TRBJ2-3
TGTGCCAGCAGCTTGGGATCGGACAGGGGATCCGGGGAGCTGTTTTTT | CASSLGSDRGSGELFF | many | TRBV5-4 | TRBD1 | TRBJ2-2
TGTGCCAGCAGCTTAGGTTTAGGATCCGGGAGGAAGAGCGGTGAGCAGTTCTTC | CASSLGLGSGRKSGEQFF | few | TRBV11-2 | TRBD2 | TRBJ2-1
TGCGCCAGCAGCTTGGAAGGGGACCAAGAGACCCAGTACTTC | CASSLEGDQETQYF | few | TRBV5-1 | NA | TRBJ2-5
TGTGCCAGCAGCCTCCACAGCTCTGGGGCCAACGTCCTGACTTTC | CASSLHSSGANVLTF | many | TRBV11-1 | NA | TRBJ2-6
TGTGCCAGCAGTACGAGTTGGGACAGGGGGACCAAAAACATTCAGTACTTC | CASSTSWDRGTKNIQYF | many | TRBV12-3/TRBV12-4 | TRBD1 | TRBJ2-4
TGCGCCAGCAGCTTGGGACAGGGGAGCACTGAAGCTTTCTTT | CASSLGQGSTEAFF | many | TRBV5-1 | TRBD1 | TRBJ1-1
TGTGCCAGCAGTTTTCTGAGTTGGGGTGGCTCGAACACTGAAGCTTTCTTT | CASSFLSWGGSNTEAFF | many | TRBV12-3/TRBV12-4 | NA | TRBJ1-1
TGTGCCAGCAGTTTAGAGGTGGCAGTGAACACCGGGGAGCTGTTTTTT | CASSLEVAVNTGELFF | many | TRBV12-3/TRBV12-4 | NA | TRBJ2-2
TGTGCCAGCAGTGAGGGGACTAGCGGGAGCGAGCAGTTCTTC | CASSEGTSGSEQFF | many | TRBV6-4 | TRBD2 | TRBJ2-1
TGTGCCAGCAGTTTCCCGTCCGGGGAGCTGTTTTTT | CASSFPSGELFF | many | TRBV12-3/TRBV12-4 | NA | TRBJ2-2
TGTGCCAGCAGCGACGGGAATCAGCCCCAGCATTTT | CASSDGNQPQHF | many | TRBV12-3/TRBV12-4 | NA | TRBJ1-5
TGCGCCAGCAGCTTGGCTAGCGGGAGAGAGGCGCGCCAAGAGACCCAGTACTTC | CASSLASGREARQETQYF | few | TRBV5-1 | TRBD2 | TRBJ2-5
TGCGCCAGCAGCTTGGAAGGGTTGAACACTGAAGCTTTCTTT | CASSLEGLNTEAFF | many | TRBV5-1 | NA | TRBJ1-1
TGTGCCAGCAGCTTCTCAGCTTACGAGCAGTACTTC | CASSFSAYEQYF | few | TRBV7-9 | NA | TRBJ2-7
TGCAGCGTTACCCCGGGATCGGGAAACACCGGGGAGCTGTTTTTT | CSVTPGSGNTGELFF | NA | TRBV29-1 | NA | TRBJ2-2
TGTGCCAGCAGTTTGGGGAGCCGGGCTTTCTTT | CASSLGSRAFF | many | TRBV12-3/TRBV12-4 | NA | TRBJ1-1
TGCGCCAGCAGCTTGACAGGGGTTGGAAACACCATATATTTT | CASSLTGVGNTIYF | many | TRBV5-1 | TRBD1 | TRBJ1-3
TGCAGTGCTAGTGTCTTTGGACGGGCGCGGGAGACCCAGTACTTC | CSASVFGRARETQYF | many | TRBV20-1 | NA | TRBJ2-5
TGCAGCGTGGGGACGGGCCCAGAGCAGTACTTC | CSVGTGPEQYF | many | TRBV29-1 | NA | TRBJ2-7
TGCGCCAGCAGCTTGGCCCGGATTTCCTACGAGCAGTACTTC | CASSLARISYEQYF | many | TRBV5-1 | NA | TRBJ2-7
TGCGCCAGCAGCCAATTTGACAGGCCTCTTAGGGATGAGCAGTTCTTC | CASSQFDRPLRDEQFF | many | TRBV5-1 | NA | TRBJ2-1
TGTGCCAGCTCACCACCAGGCGGGAGGGCCTACGAGCAGTACTTC | CASSPPGGRAYEQYF | NA | TRBV18 | TRBD2 | TRBJ2-7
TGTGCCATCAGTGAGGTACGGGTCAGGCCTAATCAGCCCCAGCATTTT | CAISEVRVRPNQPQHF | NA | TRBV10-3 | NA | TRBJ1-5
TGTGCCACCAGCAACGGACTAGCGGACACAGATACGCAGTATTTT | CATSNGLADTDTQYF | many | TRBV15 | TRBD2 | TRBJ2-3
TGTGCCAGCAGCCAGTTACTTGCTTTCTTT | CASSQLLAFF | NA | TRBV14 | NA | TRBJ1-1
TGTGCCAGGAGCCGGGGGCTCAGGGTCTACGAGCAGTACTTC | CARSRGLRVYEQYF | NA | TRBV13 | NA | TRBJ2-7
TGTGCCATCAGTGGGAGGGGAGGAGAGACCCAGTACTTC | CAISGRGGETQYF | many | TRBV10-3 | NA | TRBJ2-5
TGCAGTGCTAGTCTCACAGGGATACAAGAGACCCAGTACTTC | CSASLTGIQETQYF | many | TRBV20-1 | NA | TRBJ2-5